A selection of T cell receptor beta chains follows, all from one sample in a study of blood T cell repertoires in COVID-19. TCRdb's copy holds only in-frame clones and misses some; the assay was immunoSEQ multiplex PCR. The sample consists of 150,000 to 200,000 clones, approximately 90% of them appearing once. Sequencing used peripheral blood. The receptors derive from a woman of 80 years or more in a cohort sampled during active or convalescent COVID-19. The CDR3 runs from the conserved cysteine through the conserved F or W.

CDR3 protein	V gene	J gene
CASSFNRGNSPLHF	TRBV7-9	TRBJ1-6
CASSSGGKANEKLFF	TRBV6-5	TRBJ1-4
CASSSGLAGVNEQYF	TRBV27	TRBJ2-7
CASRNRDGRGAYEQFF	TRBV5-8	TRBJ2-1
CASTSQGYEQYF	TRBV18	TRBJ2-7
CASSGQGKGYTF	TRBV12-3/TRBV12-4	TRBJ1-2
CASSFGQGGFSYEQYF	TRBV5-1	TRBJ2-7
CASSLTSGSGNTIYF	TRBV28	TRBJ1-3
CASSLDGFRAGGRGYTF	TRBV7-2	TRBJ1-2
CASSLPGQVPTDTQYF	TRBV11-2	TRBJ2-3
CASSPTGGDTEAFF	TRBV19	TRBJ1-1
CASSVYGTGERGLGGNTIYF	TRBV9	TRBJ1-3
CASSSIDDRGGETQYF	TRBV27	TRBJ2-5
CSAQGWEKLFF	TRBV29-1	TRBJ1-4